This TCR beta chain was sequenced during a study of shared T cell receptors in the human thymus. Sequenced by immunoSEQ multiplex PCR; TCRdb stores in-frame clones only, minus some. The sample shows under 450,000 clones, 95% of them seen only once. Looked up from germline, CDR1 is MDHEN and CDR2 is SYDVKM. The J segment lost 11 bases and the V segment lost 5 bases, leaving 6 bases of the junction unmatched. The length of the CDR3 is 11 residues. Material for sequencing was thymocytes. This TCR was recovered from a human donor. The chain couples TRBV28 to TRBJ2-7; 7 nucleotides agree with TRBD2. Here the CDR3 DNA reads TGTGCCAGCAGTCTCGAGCGGGAAGAGTACTTC. Protein sequence: CASSLEREEYF.